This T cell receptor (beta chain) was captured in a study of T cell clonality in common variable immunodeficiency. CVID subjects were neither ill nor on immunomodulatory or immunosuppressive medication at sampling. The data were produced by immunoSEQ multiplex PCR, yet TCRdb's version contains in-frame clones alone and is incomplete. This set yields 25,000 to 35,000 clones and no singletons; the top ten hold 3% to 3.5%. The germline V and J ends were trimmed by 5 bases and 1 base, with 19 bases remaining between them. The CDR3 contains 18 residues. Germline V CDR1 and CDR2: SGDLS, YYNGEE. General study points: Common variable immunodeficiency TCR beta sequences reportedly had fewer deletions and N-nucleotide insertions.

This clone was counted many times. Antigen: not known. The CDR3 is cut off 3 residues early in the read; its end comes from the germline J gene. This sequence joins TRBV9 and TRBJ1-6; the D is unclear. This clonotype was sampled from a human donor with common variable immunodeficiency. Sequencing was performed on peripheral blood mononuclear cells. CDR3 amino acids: CASSPRTSAGSYNSPLHF. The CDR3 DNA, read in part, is TGTGCCAGCAGTCCCAGGACTTCGGCGGGGTCCTATAATTCACCC. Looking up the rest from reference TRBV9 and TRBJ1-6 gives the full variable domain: DSGVTQTPKHLITATGQRVTLRCSPRSGDLSVYWYQQSLDQGLQFLIQYYNGEERAKGNILERFSAQQFPDLHSELNLSSLELGDSALYFCASSPRTSAGSYNSPLHFGNGTRLTVT.